The 30 T cell receptor beta chains below all came from one sample that was sequenced in a study of blood T cell repertoires in COVID-19. The method was immunoSEQ multiplex PCR; TCRdb's version includes in-frame clones alone and lacks a portion of them. The sample lists roughly 290,000 clones; 70% to 90% were seen once. Sequencing was performed on peripheral blood. The receptors derive from a woman in her forties or fifties who had recovered from COVID-19.

The chain carries TRBV5-6 and TRBJ1-1; D may be TRBD1 (6 bases). The CDR3 spans 13 residues. Germline CDR1 reads SGHDT; CDR2 reads YYEEEE. V was shortened by 5 bases and J by 6 bases, with 14 bases between the two germline ends. In DNA, the CDR3 is TGTGCCAGCAGGTCCGGGACAAATTCTGAAGCTTTCTTT. Amino acid sequence: CASRSGTNSEAFF.

This chain links TRBV11-2 with TRBJ1-1, with D perhaps matching TRBD1 (6 bases). The CDR3 is 14 amino acids. V lost 2 bases and J lost 3, with 10 bases in between. CDR1 and CDR2 (germline): SGHAT, FQNNGV. Here the CDR3 reads CASSLRYRDTEAFF. The CDR3 DNA reads TGTGCCAGCAGCTTACGATACAGGGACACTGAAGCTTTCTTT.

The chain recombines TRBV27 with TRBJ2-5; D unclear. The CDR3 loop spans 16 amino acids. Germline CDR1 reads MNHEY; CDR2 reads SMNVEV (reference sequence). V was trimmed by 5 bases and J by 1 base, leaving 17 bases between them. The CDR3 nucleotides read TGTGCCAGCAGTCATTATCCCCCAGGCAGCCAAGAGACCCAGTACTTC. Translation: CASSHYPPGSQETQYF.

This clone was seen only a few times. This sequence joins TRBV28 and TRBJ1-5; a possible D gene is TRBD1 (5 bases). Germline assignment: CDR1 MDHEN and CDR2 SYDVKM. This CDR3 spans 14 amino acids. The germline V and J ends were trimmed by 6 bases and 1 base, with 10 bases remaining between them. The CDR3, as DNA: TGTGCCAGCAGCCGGGACTCGAGCAATCAGCCCCAGCATTTT. Translated: CASSRDSSNQPQHF.

This chain uses TRBV5-4 with TRBJ2-3, with TRBD2 matching 7 bases. Germline V gives CDR1 SGHNT, CDR2 YYREEE (reference sequence). This CDR3 is 14 amino acids long. Germline trimming cut 2 bases from V and 4 bases from J; bases unmatched to any gene: 4. CDR3 loop: CASSFVGGADTQYF. The CDR3 coding sequence is TGTGCCAGCAGCTTTGTGGGGGGGGCAGATACGCAGTATTTT.

V is TRBV5-1 and J is TRBJ1-6, with 9 bases identical to TRBD1. The germline gives CDR1 SGHRS, CDR2 YFSETQ. The CDR3 runs to 15 residues. With 4 bases clipped from V and 5 bases from J, the junction kept 4 bases outside the gene matches. The CDR3 DNA reads as TGCGCCAGCAGCCAACGGACAGGGGATAATTCACCCCTCCACTTT. As protein: CASSQRTGDNSPLHF.

The V call is TRBV7-7, the J call TRBJ2-7; 8 nucleotides align to TRBD2. CDR1 and CDR2 from the germline V gene are SSHAT and FNYEAQ (reference sequence). The V segment lost 0 bases and the J segment 2 bases; nucleotides outside the gene matches: 3. This CDR3 region has 15 residues. CDR3 amino acids: CASSLAAGGTYEQYF. For the CDR3, the DNA is TGTGCCAGCAGCTTAGCGGCGGGAGGCACCTACGAGCAGTACTTC.

The genes are TRBV12-3 or TRBV12-4 and TRBJ1-5; D possibly corresponds to TRBD1 (6 bases). Trimming took off 8 bases at V and 5 bases at J, with 13 bases between the two ends. This CDR3 is 13 amino acids long. The CDR3 loop reads CASRGGTYQPQHF. CDR3 nucleotide sequence: TGTGCCAGCCGAGGGGGAACGTATCAGCCCCAGCATTTT.

The V call is TRBV9, the J call TRBJ1-2; 7 bases agree with TRBD1. Germline trimming cut 4 bases from V and 0 bases from J; bases unmatched to any gene: 9. This CDR3 is built from 16 residues. Germline CDR1 SGDLS, CDR2 YYNGEE. CDR3 nucleotides: TGTGCCAGCAGCCCCAACGACAGGGAAGCTAACTATGGCTACACCTTC. Protein product: CASSPNDREANYGYTF.

The rearrangement joins TRBV6-5 to TRBJ2-2, with 7 positions matching TRBD1. This CDR3 is 14 amino acids long. V was pared by 6 bases and J by 5 bases, with 6 bases of the junction left unmatched. Germline V lookup: CDR1 MNHEY, CDR2 SVGAGI. CDR3 in amino acids: CASRRQGRTGELFF. The CDR3 DNA follows: TGTGCCAGCAGAAGACAGGGAAGGACCGGGGAGCTGTTTTTT.

The chain joins TRBV7-2 to TRBJ2-2; TRBD2 matches 7 bases. Germline V gene sequence: CDR1 SGHTA, CDR2 FQGNSA. The ends lost 5 bases at V and 6 bases at J; junction bases unmatched: 18. The CDR3 runs 18 residues. Written as DNA, the CDR3 is TGTGCCAGCAGCCCACGGACTAGAAGTGAAATCAGGGCCGGGGAGCTGTTTTTT. It translates to CASSPRTRSEIRAGELFF.

The rearrangement joins TRBV7-9 to TRBJ2-1; 12 positions agree with TRBD2. Germline loops: CDR1 SEHNR, CDR2 FQNEAQ (reference sequence). The V segment lost 6 bases and the J segment 6 bases; nucleotides outside the gene matches: 9. The CDR3 length is 16 residues. The CDR3 nucleotides read TGTGCCAGCAGTCCCATAGGGACTAGCGGGCTCAATGAGCAGTTCTTC. Translation: CASSPIGTSGLNEQFF.

The sample holds many counts of this clone. This chain links TRBV6-5 with TRBJ2-1; 9 bases are shared with TRBD1. V lost 6 bases, J lost 6 bases, and 9 bases stayed unmatched. Germline values: CDR1 MNHEY, CDR2 SVGAGI. There are 15 residues in the CDR3. CDR3 sequence reads: CASRLDRGGPNEQFF. DNA for the CDR3: TGTGCCAGCAGACTCGACAGGGGGGGCCCCAATGAGCAGTTCTTC.

The chain joins TRBV11-2 to TRBJ1-5; the match to TRBD1 covers 9 bases. The CDR3 totals 14 residues. Germline assignment: CDR1 SGHAT and CDR2 FQNNGV. V lost 5 bases, J lost 3 bases, and 2 bases stayed unmatched. The CDR3 nucleotides read TGTGCCAGCAGCGGGACAGGGAACAATCAGCCCCAGCATTTT. This gives the protein CASSGTGNNQPQHF.

The CDR3 DNA reads TGTGCCAGCAGTTGGGACTTTACAGATACGCAGTATTTT. This sequence encodes CASSWDFTDTQYF. The rearrangement joins TRBV2 to TRBJ2-3, with D tentatively TRBD2 (6 bases). This CDR3 has 13 amino acids. The V gene lost 5 bases and the J gene lost 3 bases, with 9 bases spanning the gap. The germline gives CDR1 SNHLY, CDR2 FYNNEI.

The chain couples TRBV5-1 to TRBJ2-2; 12 nucleotides line up with TRBD2. V trimming: 1 base; J trimming: 5 bases; junction bases outside the gene matches: 6. The CDR3 contains 17 residues. Germline V gene sequence: CDR1 SGHRS, CDR2 YFSETQ. The CDR3 bases are TGCGCCAGCAGCTTGCTAGCGGGAGGGCCAAGGACCGGGGAGCTGTTTTTT. Translating gives CASSLLAGGPRTGELFF.

The CDR3 protein is CASNPWPSGRTAEQYF. DNA for the CDR3: TGTGCCAGCAACCCATGGCCTAGCGGGAGAACAGCCGAGCAGTACTTC. The chain recombines TRBV7-8 with TRBJ2-7; 10 bases agree with TRBD2. Germline V lookup: CDR1 SGHVS, CDR2 FQNEAQ. The J segment lost 6 bases and the V segment lost 7 bases, leaving 15 bases of the junction unmatched. The CDR3 extends over 16 amino acids.

The DNA for the CDR3 is TGTGCCAGCAGCCCTGACTACCGCACAGATACGCAGTATTTT. It codes for CASSPDYRTDTQYF. The chain joins TRBV7-8 to TRBJ2-3, with a tentative D call TRBD2 (5 bases). Germline assignment: CDR1 SGHVS and CDR2 FQNEAQ. Trimming left V 5 bases short and J 1 base short, with 10 bases between. The CDR3 length is 14 residues.

The CDR3 nucleotides read TGTGCCAGCAGTCTCCGACAGGGGAAGGTCGGGGAGCTGTTTTTT. Translated, it gives CASSLRQGKVGELFF. The chain employs TRBV28 and TRBJ2-2, with 8 positions matching TRBD1. V gave up 5 bases and J gave up 7 bases; unmatched junction bases: 9. Germline V gene sequence: CDR1 MDHEN, CDR2 SYDVKM. This CDR3 is built from 15 residues.

This chain connects TRBV7-2 to TRBJ2-2; possibly TRBD1 for D (5 bases). Trimming pared 5 bases from V and 2 bases from J, leaving 15 bases between. The germline CDR1 and CDR2 sequences are SGHTA and FQGNSA. The CDR3 is 16 amino acids. CDR3 in amino acids: CASSQQGLGNTGELFF. CDR3 bases: TGTGCCAGCAGCCAGCAGGGCCTCGGTAACACCGGGGAGCTGTTTTTT.

In its sample, this clone was seen once. V gene TRBV7-2 combines with J gene TRBJ2-5, with 7 nucleotides matching TRBD2. The CDR3 is 14 residues long. CDR1 is SGHTA, CDR2 FQGNSA, per germline. The V segment lost 0 bases and the J segment 9 bases; nucleotides outside the gene matches: 7. The CDR3 is CASSLAAGAASQYF. The CDR3 bases are TGTGCCAGCAGCTTAGCGGCGGGAGCCGCGTCCCAGTACTTC.

The chain employs TRBV5-6 and TRBJ1-5, with 8 bases lining up with TRBD1. This CDR3 comprises 15 residues. The germline CDR1 and CDR2 sequences are SGHDT and YYEEEE. Trimming took 3 bases from V and 4 from J; bases not matched to a gene: 6. The CDR3 here is CASSSDRGLNQPQHF. CDR3 nucleotide sequence: TGTGCCAGCAGCTCCGACAGGGGCCTAAATCAGCCCCAGCATTTT.

The chain couples TRBV4-1 to TRBJ1-2, with no clear D. The CDR3 has 14 amino acids. The V end lost 1 base, the J end lost 7 bases, and 13 bases lay between the germline ends. CDR1 and CDR2 from the germline V gene are MGHRA and YSYEKL. The CDR3 reads CASSQVSSGLGYTF. The DNA for the CDR3 is TGCGCCAGCAGCCAAGTTTCCTCCGGTCTTGGCTACACCTTC.

The V call is TRBV29-1, the J call TRBJ1-2; D is uncertain. V was shortened by 6 bases and J by 2 bases, with 13 bases between the two germline ends. This CDR3 contains 13 residues. CDR1 SQVTM and CDR2 ANQGSEA come from the germline V gene. CDR3 in DNA: TGCAGCGTCCAAGTCCCAGAAAACTATGGCTACACCTTC. Encoded protein: CSVQVPENYGYTF.

This chain links TRBV5-6 with TRBJ2-7; 11 nucleotides align to TRBD2. Germline-derived CDR1 and CDR2 are SGHDT and YYEEEE. The CDR3 has 16 amino acids. J gave up 3 bases and V 7 bases, and 12 bases lay outside the gene matches. CDR3 sequence (DNA): TGTGCCAGCGGAGCCCCCACCGGGACTAGCGGCTACGAGCAGTACTTC. This codes for CASGAPTGTSGYEQYF.

The CDR3 loop is CASSLAGEARYNSPLHF. DNA for the CDR3: TGTGCCAGCAGCTTGGCTGGTGAAGCCCGCTATAATTCACCCCTCCACTTT. The chain links TRBV5-6 to TRBJ1-6; D is unclear. Germline-derived CDR1 and CDR2 are SGHDT and YYEEEE. V lost 0 bases, J lost 3 bases, and 13 bases lay in between. The CDR3 consists of 17 residues.

This clone has only one observation. V usage is TRBV4-3 and J usage is TRBJ1-2, with a possible D match to TRBD1 (6 bases). Germline CDR1 is LGHNA and CDR2 is YSLEER. The V end lost 4 bases, the J end lost 4 bases, and 16 bases lay between the germline ends. CDR3 length equals 15 residues. The CDR3 here is CASSRNRDTAYGYTF. DNA for the CDR3: TGCGCCAGCAGCCGGAACCGGGACACTGCCTATGGCTACACCTTC.

This rearrangement joins TRBV7-2 to TRBJ2-7; a possible D gene is TRBD2 (7 bases). Germline V CDR1 and CDR2: SGHTA, FQGNSA. The CDR3 length is 16 residues. V was trimmed by 5 bases and J by 7 bases, leaving 24 bases between them. The CDR3 coding sequence is TGTGCCAGCAGCCCAGGACTAGGGGGAGCCAAAAAGGAGCAGTACTTC. This sequence encodes CASSPGLGGAKKEQYF.

Regarding this clone: Other DNA sequences of this sample code for an identical CDR3. V and J are TRBV24-1 and TRBJ1-5; 7 nucleotides match TRBD1. This CDR3 comprises 13 residues. After removal of 4 bases from V and 5 bases from J, the junction contained 1 base not matched to a gene. CDR1 is KGHDR, CDR2 SFDVKD, per germline. In DNA form, the CDR3 reads TGTGCCACCAGTGACAGGGGGGATCAGCCCCAGCATTTT. Translation: CATSDRGDQPQHF.

V gene TRBV4-1 combines with J gene TRBJ2-1; maybe TRBD2 (5 bases). V dropped 0 bases and J dropped 7 bases, with 13 bases sitting between them. From germline, CDR1 is MGHRA and CDR2 YSYEKL. The CDR3 is 15 amino acids. CDR3 in DNA: TGCGCCAGCAGCCAAGAGAGGGTGGCCGTAAATGAGCAGTTCTTC. It translates to CASSQERVAVNEQFF.